The present TCR beta chain was sequenced within a study of T cell repertoires in cytomegalovirus infection. Study at large: The authors relied on CMV epitopes, both recently identified HLA-C-restricted and well-studied HLA-B-restricted. The public TCR beta signatures pointed to both CMV infection and matching HLA type.

The germline V and J ends were trimmed by 1 base and 0 bases, with 10 bases remaining between them. There are 15 residues in the CDR3. Germline assignment: CDR1 MGHRA and CDR2 YSYEKL. Notes on the study in general: Carriers of CMV plus the relevant HLA were identified by cumulative public TCR beta family frequency.

This clonotype was seen many times. The antigen is not known. TCRdb called the reads again in MiXCR, with one record for every CDR3 protein. The data show hundreds of thousands of distinct CDR3 sequences, approximately 29% seen once. The clonotype originates from a human donor in good health (CMV status not recorded). Some clones in this sample may be carry-over from other donors' samples. The starting material was cultured CD8+ T cells from PBMCs, obtained from culture after CMV antigen stimulation. This chain uses TRBV4-1 with TRBJ2-7; weak D call: TRBD2 (5 bases). CDR3 sequence: CASSQAGGGSYEQYF. CDR3 nucleotide sequence: TGCGCCAGCAGCCAAGCAGGCGGAGGCTCCTACGAGCAGTACTTC.